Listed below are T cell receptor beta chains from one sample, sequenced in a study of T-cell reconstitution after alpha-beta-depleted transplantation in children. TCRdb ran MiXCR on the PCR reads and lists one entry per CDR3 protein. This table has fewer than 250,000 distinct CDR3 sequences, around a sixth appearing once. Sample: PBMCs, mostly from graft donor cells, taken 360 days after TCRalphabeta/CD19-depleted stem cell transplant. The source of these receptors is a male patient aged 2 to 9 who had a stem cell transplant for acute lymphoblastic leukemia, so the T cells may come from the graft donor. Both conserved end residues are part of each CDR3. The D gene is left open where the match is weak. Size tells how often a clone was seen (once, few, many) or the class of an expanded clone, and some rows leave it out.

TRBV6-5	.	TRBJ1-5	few	CASSYCQPQHF	TGTGCCAGCAGTTACTGTCAGCCCCAGCATTTT
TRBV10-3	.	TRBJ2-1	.	CAISPKPTEQFF	TGTGCCATCAGTCCAAAGCCCACTGAGCAGTTCTTC
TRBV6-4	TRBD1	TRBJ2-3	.	CASSAGTDLTDTQYF	TGTGCCAGCAGTGCCGGGACAGATCTGACAGATACGCAGTATTTT
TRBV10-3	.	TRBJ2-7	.	CAITPGPTPYEQYF	TGTGCCATCACTCCGGGACCCACTCCCTACGAGCAGTACTTC
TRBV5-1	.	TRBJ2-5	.	CASSGGPVAVETQYF	TGCGCCAGCAGCGGAGGACCAGTCGCCGTAGAGACCCAGTACTTC
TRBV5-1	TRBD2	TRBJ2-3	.	CASSPERGVLTDTQYF	TGCGCCAGCAGCCCAGAGCGGGGGGTTCTCACAGATACGCAGTATTTT
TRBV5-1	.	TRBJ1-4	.	CASSLFGPRGSATNEKLFF	TGCGCCAGCAGCTTGTTCGGGCCCCGCGGCTCGGCCACTAATGAAAAACTGTTTTTT
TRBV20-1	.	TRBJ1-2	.	CSARGLTNYGYTF	TGCAGTGCTAGAGGACTGACCAACTATGGCTACACCTTC
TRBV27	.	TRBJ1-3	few	CASSPSSGNTIYF	TGTGCCAGCAGTCCCAGTTCTGGAAACACCATATATTTT
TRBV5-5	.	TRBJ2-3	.	CASSPPDGDSRTDTQYF	TGTGCCAGCAGCCCGCCGGACGGAGATTCTCGCACAGATACGCAGTATTTT
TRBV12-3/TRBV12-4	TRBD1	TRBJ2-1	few	CASSSKSRDRGREEQFF	TGTGCCAGCAGTTCGAAAAGCCGGGACAGGGGGCGGGAAGAGCAGTTCTTC
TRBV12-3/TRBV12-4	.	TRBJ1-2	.	CASSLADRPNYGYTF	TGTGCCAGCAGTTTAGCGGACCGTCCTAACTATGGCTACACCTTC
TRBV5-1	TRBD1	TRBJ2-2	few	CASSHRTGNTGELFF	TGCGCCAGCAGCCACCGGACAGGGAACACCGGGGAGCTGTTTTTT
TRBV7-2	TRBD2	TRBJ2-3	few	CASSLEPSGEHTQYF	TGTGCCAGCAGCTTAGAGCCTAGCGGGGAACATACGCAGTATTTT
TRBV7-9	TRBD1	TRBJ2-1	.	CASSPPSGQGYNEQFF	TGTGCCAGCAGCCCACCCTCGGGACAGGGTTACAATGAGCAGTTCTTC
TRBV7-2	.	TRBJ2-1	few	CASSAGLYNEQFF	TGTGCCAGCAGCGCCGGACTCTACAATGAGCAGTTCTTC
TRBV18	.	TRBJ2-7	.	CASSPLQGNEQYF	TGTGCCAGCTCACCATTACAGGGAAACGAGCAGTACTTC
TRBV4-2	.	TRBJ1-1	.	CASSQDPQGNTEAFF	TGTGCCAGCAGCCAAGATCCCCAGGGGAACACTGAAGCTTTCTTT
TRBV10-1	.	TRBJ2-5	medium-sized	CASSVTGQSQETQYF	TGCGCCAGCAGTGTGACCGGACAGAGCCAAGAGACCCAGTACTTC
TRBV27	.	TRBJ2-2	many	CASSLRVGTGELFF	TGTGCCAGCAGTTTGAGGGTTGGAACCGGGGAGCTGTTTTTT
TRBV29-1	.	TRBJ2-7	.	CSARTDTYEQYF	TGCAGCGCCCGGACAGATACCTACGAGCAGTACTTC